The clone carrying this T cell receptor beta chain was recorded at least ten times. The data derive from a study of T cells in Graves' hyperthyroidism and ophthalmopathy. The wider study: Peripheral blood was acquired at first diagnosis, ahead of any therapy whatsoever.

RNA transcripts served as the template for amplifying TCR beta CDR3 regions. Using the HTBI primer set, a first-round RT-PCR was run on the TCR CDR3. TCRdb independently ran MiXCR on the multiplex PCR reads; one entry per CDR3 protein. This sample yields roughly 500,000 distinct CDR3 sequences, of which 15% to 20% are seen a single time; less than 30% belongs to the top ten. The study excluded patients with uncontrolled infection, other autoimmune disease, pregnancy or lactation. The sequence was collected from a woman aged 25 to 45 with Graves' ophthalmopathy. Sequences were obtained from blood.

The DNA for the CDR3 is TGCAGTGCTAGAGTAGCGGGAGATAATGAGCAGTTCTTC. Its translation: CSARVAGDNEQFF. The chain links TRBV20-1 to TRBJ2-1; 9 bases match TRBD2. V was clipped by 1 base and J by 7 bases; unmatched bases: 2. This CDR3 is built from 13 residues. Germline-derived CDR1 and CDR2 are DFQATT and SNEGSKA (reference sequence).